These 25 T cell receptor beta chains were sequenced from one sample in a study of cytomegalovirus exposure and HLA in healthy donors. PCR amplification relied on 60 Vbeta primers (plus 13 Jbeta primers). The table came from immunoSEQ multiplex PCR; TCRdb's copy has only in-frame clones and leaves some out. The table for this sample gives about 60,000 clones. Sequenced material: PBMCs. These receptors were taken from a man aged 50 or older in good health and CMV-seropositive.

The chain couples TRBV11-2 to TRBJ2-5, with D uncertain. Judging by the DNA end, TRBJ2-7 fits better; the J call may be wrong. Germline V gene lookup returns CDR1 SGHAT and CDR2 FQNNGV. This CDR3 is 11 amino acids long. CDR3 protein: CASSRNYEQYF. The CDR3 coding sequence is TGTGCCAGCAGCCGCAACTACGAGCAGTACTTC.

The J gene is TRBJ2-1, the V gene TRBV6-1; 7 nucleotides line up with TRBD1. J was trimmed by 12 bases and V by 4 bases; bases with no gene match: 12. CDR3 length equals 14 residues. Germline CDR1 reads MNHNS; CDR2 reads SASEGT. CDR3: CASSVGDSRSGQFF. CDR3 coding DNA: TGTGCCAGCAGTGTGGGGGACAGCCGATCTGGGCAGTTCTTC.

V and J are TRBV7-9 and TRBJ2-3; D may be TRBD2 (6 bases). Per the germline V gene, CDR1 is SEHNR and CDR2 is FQNEAQ (reference sequence). The CDR3 totals 16 residues. Trimming removed 2 bases at V and 2 bases at J, with 14 bases between. The CDR3 DNA follows: TGTGCCAGCAGCTTATCGGGTCAGGGACTCACAGATACGCAGTATTTT. Translating it yields CASSLSGQGLTDTQYF.

The chain links TRBV4-1 to TRBJ1-1; 8 nucleotides match TRBD1. After removal of 6 bases from V and 11 bases from J, the junction contained 14 bases not matched to a gene. The germline V gene encodes CDR1 MGHRA and CDR2 YSYEKL. The CDR3 has 14 amino acids. The CDR3 DNA sequence: TGCGCCAGCAGGCTGATAGGATCGGACAGGGTGGCTTTCTTT. It is translated as CASRLIGSDRVAFF.

The J gene is TRBJ2-2, the V gene TRBV5-1; D is unresolved. Germline loops: CDR1 SGHRS, CDR2 YFSETQ. The CDR3 runs to 15 residues. V lost 5 bases to trimming and J lost 2 bases, with 13 bases between them. This chain's CDR3 is CASRTSQINTGELFF. The CDR3 DNA sequence: TGCGCCAGCAGAACCTCACAGATTAACACCGGGGAGCTGTTTTTT.

This chain uses TRBV9 with TRBJ1-2, with a weak D call TRBD1 (5 bases). The V end was cut by 0 bases, the J end by 4 bases, with 10 bases between. Germline V lookup: CDR1 SGDLS, CDR2 YYNGEE. The CDR3 is 14 amino acids. CDR3 nucleotide sequence: TGTGCCAGCAGCGTAGCTGGGGGACTCTATGGCTACACCTTC. It translates to CASSVAGGLYGYTF. Looking up the rest from reference TRBV9 and TRBJ1-2 gives the full variable domain: DSGVTQTPKHLITATGQRVTLRCSPRSGDLSVYWYQQSLDQGLQFLIQYYNGEERAKGNILERFSAQQFPDLHSELNLSSLELGDSALYFCASSVAGGLYGYTFGSGTRLTVV.

The rearrangement joins TRBV19 to TRBJ1-2; weak D call: TRBD1 (5 bases). The CDR3 has 14 amino acids. Trimming stripped 4 bases from V and 8 bases from J, with 17 bases between. Germline V gene lookup returns CDR1 LNHDA and CDR2 SQIVND (reference sequence). This CDR3 is CASSNRPGLGGYTF. The CDR3 DNA reads TGTGCCAGTAGTAACCGACCGGGACTGGGAGGCTACACCTTC.

J is TRBJ2-5 and V is TRBV27; a possible D gene is TRBD2 (6 bases). The length of the CDR3 is 15 residues. Germline loops: CDR1 MNHEY, CDR2 SMNVEV (reference sequence). Deletions cut 4 bases from V and 4 bases from J, with 16 bases between. The CDR3 spells CASSSRGLGGETQYF. CDR3 coding DNA: TGTGCCAGCAGTTCACGGGGACTGGGGGGAGAGACCCAGTACTTC.

The chain carries TRBV28 and TRBJ1-1, with D maybe TRBD1 (5 bases). Germline CDR1 MDHEN, CDR2 SYDVKM. V was shortened by 4 bases and J by 1 base, with 13 bases between the two germline ends. The CDR3 is 15 amino acids. CDR3: CASSSEGQGNTEAFF. The CDR3 DNA reads TGTGCCAGCAGTTCTGAAGGGCAGGGGAACACTGAAGCTTTCTTT. The entire variable domain, with the rest obtained from reference TRBV28 and TRBJ1-1, is as follows: DVKVTQSSRYLVKRTGEKVFLECVQDMDHENMFWYRQDPGLGLRLIYFSYDVKMKEKGDIPEGYSVSREKKERFSLILESASTNQTSMYLCASSSEGQGNTEAFFGQGTRLTVV.

The V gene is TRBV6-5, the J gene TRBJ2-3; 11 bases match TRBD1. The V gene's germline CDR1 is MNHEY and CDR2 SVGAGI. The CDR3 totals 13 residues. V dropped 0 bases and J dropped 11; count of bases not matched to a gene: 1. For the CDR3, the DNA is TGTGCCAGCAGTTACTCGGGACAGGGGGGGCAGTATTTT. Translating gives CASSYSGQGGQYF.

The gene calls are TRBV4-3 and TRBJ2-7, with 7 bases aligning to TRBD2. The CDR3 is made up of 16 amino acids. J gave up 6 bases and V 1 base, and 12 bases lay outside the gene matches. Looked up from germline, CDR1 is LGHNA and CDR2 is YSLEER. This CDR3 reads CASSQASGTTLFEQYF. In DNA form, the CDR3 reads TGCGCCAGCAGCCAAGCCTCAGGGACTACCTTATTCGAGCAGTACTTC.

The chain uses TRBV4-3 and TRBJ2-7; 11 bases match TRBD2. The CDR3 contains 15 residues. The junction had 1 base not matched to a gene; V was cut back by 1 base and J by 2 bases. The germline V gene encodes CDR1 LGHNA and CDR2 YSLEER. The DNA of the CDR3 is TGCGCCAGCAGCCAAGTACTAGCGGGGGCCTACGAGCAGTACTTC. It yields the protein CASSQVLAGAYEQYF.

The chain uses TRBV5-6 and TRBJ1-1, with a weak D call TRBD1 (6 bases). The germline CDR1 and CDR2 sequences are SGHDT and YYEEEE. There are 15 residues in the CDR3. V lost 3 bases and J lost 1, with 13 bases in between. The CDR3 bases are TGTGCCAGCAGCTCCCCACAGGGAAAGAACACTGAAGCTTTCTTT. Translation gives CASSSPQGKNTEAFF.

The chain employs TRBV6-1 and TRBJ2-3; no clear D gene. CDR3 length: 12 residues. Germline assignment: CDR1 MNHNS and CDR2 SASEGT. With 3 bases removed from V and 6 bases from J, the gap between germline ends came to 7 bases. In DNA, the CDR3 is TGTGCCAGCAGTGAGGTGGGCGATACGCAGTATTTT. The encoded protein is CASSEVGDTQYF.

The chain is built from TRBV4-1 and TRBJ2-1; 11 bases agree with TRBD1. CDR1 and CDR2 from the germline V gene are MGHRA and YSYEKL. J was trimmed by 4 bases and V by 4 bases; bases with no gene match: 6. This CDR3 is 16 amino acids long. CDR3 coding DNA: TGCGCCAGCAGCCCGTTGGACAGGGGGCCTTACAATGAGCAGTTCTTC. This translates into CASSPLDRGPYNEQFF.

The J gene is TRBJ1-1, the V gene TRBV7-9, with D tentatively TRBD1 (6 bases). Germline loops: CDR1 SEHNR, CDR2 FQNEAQ (reference sequence). Trimming took 5 bases from V and 4 from J, leaving 17 bases between them. This CDR3 region has 15 residues. In DNA form, the CDR3 reads TGTGCCAGCAGCCCTACAGGGAGCGTAGCCACTGAAGCTTTCTTT. As protein: CASSPTGSVATEAFF.

V and J are TRBV27 and TRBJ1-1; no clear D. The germline CDR1 and CDR2 sequences are MNHEY and SMNVEV (reference sequence). Trimming removed 6 bases at V and 5 bases at J, with 22 bases between. This CDR3 is 16 amino acids long. In DNA form, the CDR3 reads TGTGCCAGCAGCCTAGGAGGTCCCGGGGTGAGAACTGAAGCTTTCTTT. It yields the protein CASSLGGPGVRTEAFF.

V gene TRBV28 combines with J gene TRBJ2-7; D is perhaps TRBD1 (6 bases). In germline, CDR1 is MDHEN, CDR2 SYDVKM. V was trimmed by 3 bases and J by 5 bases, leaving 14 bases between them. This CDR3 is built from 14 residues. CDR3 protein: CASSFSGESNEQYF. CDR3 bases: TGTGCCAGCAGTTTCTCAGGGGAGAGTAACGAGCAGTACTTC.

V usage is TRBV11-2 and J usage is TRBJ2-7; TRBD2 matches at 8 bases. Looked up from germline, CDR1 is SGHAT and CDR2 is FQNNGV. The CDR3 is made up of 16 amino acids. Trimming at V came to 1 base and at J to 3 bases, leaving 8 bases not matched to a gene. The chain's CDR3 is CASSLGAGTRLYEQYF. As DNA, the CDR3 is TGTGCCAGCAGCTTAGGAGCCGGGACTAGACTCTACGAGCAGTACTTC.

The chain's CDR3 is CASTIGAGSGGIYEQYF. As DNA, the CDR3 is TGCGCCAGCACAATCGGTGCGGGGAGTGGGGGAATCTACGAGCAGTACTTC. The rearrangement joins TRBV5-1 to TRBJ2-7; possibly TRBD2 for D (6 bases). V shed 6 bases and J shed 3 bases, with 25 bases lying between them. CDR3 length equals 17 residues. The germline V gene encodes CDR1 SGHRS and CDR2 YFSETQ.

The rearrangement links TRBV7-2 to TRBJ2-5; 8 bases fit TRBD2. CDR3 length: 17 amino acids. Per germline, CDR1 SGHTA and CDR2 FQGNSA. J gave up 1 base and V 0 bases, and 7 bases lay outside the gene matches. The CDR3 bases are TGTGCCAGCAGCTTAGCCCCTAGCGGGCAGGGCCAAGAGACCCAGTACTTC. Its protein product is CASSLAPSGQGQETQYF.

The V gene is TRBV11-2, the J gene TRBJ2-4, with 7 bases lining up with TRBD2. The CDR3 runs 15 residues. V lost 2 bases, J lost 1 base, and 2 bases stayed unmatched. In germline, CDR1 is SGHAT, CDR2 FQNNGV. Here the CDR3 reads CASSLYGGAKNIQYF. The CDR3 nucleotides are TGTGCCAGCAGCTTATACGGGGGGGCCAAAAACATTCAGTACTTC.

Turning to this clone: The junction and the germline gene differ at one end; a read error may be behind it. The sample has other DNA sequences that encode this CDR3 too. The J gene is TRBJ2-7, the V gene TRBV7-2; D call uncertain. The CDR3 has 13 residues. From germline, CDR1 is SGHTA and CDR2 FQGNSA. CDR3 protein: CASSLVQDYEQYF. The CDR3, as DNA: TGTGCTAGCAGCTTAGTCCAGGACTACGAGCAGTACTTC.

The chain has TRBV9 and TRBJ1-1, with D possibly TRBD1 on 5 matching bases. The CDR3 consists of 13 residues. CDR1 SGDLS and CDR2 YYNGEE come from the germline V gene. V dropped 3 bases and J dropped 1 base, with 7 bases sitting between them. CDR3 amino acids: CASSEQENTEAFF. The CDR3 DNA sequence: TGTGCCAGCAGCGAACAGGAGAACACTGAAGCTTTCTTT. Full variable domain (rest looked up from reference TRBV9 and TRBJ1-1): DSGVTQTPKHLITATGQRVTLRCSPRSGDLSVYWYQQSLDQGLQFLIQYYNGEERAKGNILERFSAQQFPDLHSELNLSSLELGDSALYFCASSEQENTEAFFGQGTRLTVV.

The chain uses TRBV18 and TRBJ2-3, with 10 bases identical to TRBD2. Germline trimming cut 1 base from V and 4 bases from J; bases unmatched to any gene: 5. Looked up from germline, CDR1 is KGHSH and CDR2 is LQKENI. The CDR3 consists of 16 residues. The CDR3 here is CASSPRASGGSDTQYF. The CDR3 nucleotides are TGTGCCAGCTCACCACGGGCTAGCGGGGGTTCAGATACGCAGTATTTT. The variable domain in full, completed from reference TRBV18 and TRBJ2-3, reads NAGVMQNPRHLVRRRGQEARLRCSPMKGHSHVYWYRQLPEEGLKFMVYLQKENIIDESGMPKERFSAEFPKEGPSILRIQQVVRGDSAAYFCASSPRASGGSDTQYFGPGTRLTVL.